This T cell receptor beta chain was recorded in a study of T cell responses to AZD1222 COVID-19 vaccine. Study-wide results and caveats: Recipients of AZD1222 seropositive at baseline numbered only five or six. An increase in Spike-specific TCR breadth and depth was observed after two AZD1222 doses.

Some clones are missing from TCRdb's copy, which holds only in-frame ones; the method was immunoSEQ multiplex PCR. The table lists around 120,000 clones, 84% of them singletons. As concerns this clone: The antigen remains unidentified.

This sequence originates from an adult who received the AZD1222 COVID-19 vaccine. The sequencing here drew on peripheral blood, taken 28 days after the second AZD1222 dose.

The CDR3 here is CATNKGASGRGWTDTQYF. The CDR3, as DNA: TGTGCCACCAATAAGGGAGCTAGCGGGCGGGGATGGACAGATACGCAGTATTTT. The J gene is TRBJ2-3, the V gene TRBV15; TRBD2 agrees at 8 bases. Germline loops: CDR1 LNHNV, CDR2 YYDKDF (reference sequence). Trimming removed 7 bases from V and 3 bases from J; junction bases left unmatched: 18. CDR3 size: 18 residues.